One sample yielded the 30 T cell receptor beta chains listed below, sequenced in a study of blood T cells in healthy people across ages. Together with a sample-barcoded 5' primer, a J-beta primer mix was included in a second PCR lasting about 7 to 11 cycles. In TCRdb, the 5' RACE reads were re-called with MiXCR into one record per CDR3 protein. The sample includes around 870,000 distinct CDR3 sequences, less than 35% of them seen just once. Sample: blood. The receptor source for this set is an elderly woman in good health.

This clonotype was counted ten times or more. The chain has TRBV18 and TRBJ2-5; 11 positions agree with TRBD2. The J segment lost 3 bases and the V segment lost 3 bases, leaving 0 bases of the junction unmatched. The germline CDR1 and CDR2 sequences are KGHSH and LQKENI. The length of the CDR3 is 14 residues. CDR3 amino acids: CASSPTSGEETQYF. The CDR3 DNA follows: TGTGCCAGCTCACCGACTAGCGGGGAAGAGACCCAGTACTTC.

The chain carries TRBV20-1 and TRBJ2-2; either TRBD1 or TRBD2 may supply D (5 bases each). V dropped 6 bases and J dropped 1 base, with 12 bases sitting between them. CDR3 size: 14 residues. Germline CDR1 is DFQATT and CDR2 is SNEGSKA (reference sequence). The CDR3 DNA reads TGCAGTGCCCCAAGGGGACGGAACACCGGGGAGCTGTTTTTT. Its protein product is CSAPRGRNTGELFF.

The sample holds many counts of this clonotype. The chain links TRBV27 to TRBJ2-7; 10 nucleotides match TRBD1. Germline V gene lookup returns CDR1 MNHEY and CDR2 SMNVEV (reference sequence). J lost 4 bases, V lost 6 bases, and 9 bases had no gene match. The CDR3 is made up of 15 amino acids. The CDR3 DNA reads TGTGCCAGCAGCTTAGGGACAGGGGCCCTTTACGAGCAGTACTTC. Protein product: CASSLGTGALYEQYF.

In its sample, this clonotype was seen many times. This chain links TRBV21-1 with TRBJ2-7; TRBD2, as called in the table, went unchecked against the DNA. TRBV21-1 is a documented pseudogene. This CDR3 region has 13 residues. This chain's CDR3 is CASSKKRVYEQYF. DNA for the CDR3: TGTGCCAGCAGCAAAAAGAGGGTCTACGAGCAGTACTTC.

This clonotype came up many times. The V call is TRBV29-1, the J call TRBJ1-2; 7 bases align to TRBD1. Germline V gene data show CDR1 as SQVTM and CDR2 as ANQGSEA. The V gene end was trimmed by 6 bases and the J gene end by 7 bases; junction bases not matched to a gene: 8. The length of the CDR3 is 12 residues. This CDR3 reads CSVSTGSGGYTF. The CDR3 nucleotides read TGCAGCGTCTCGACAGGGAGTGGTGGCTACACCTTC.

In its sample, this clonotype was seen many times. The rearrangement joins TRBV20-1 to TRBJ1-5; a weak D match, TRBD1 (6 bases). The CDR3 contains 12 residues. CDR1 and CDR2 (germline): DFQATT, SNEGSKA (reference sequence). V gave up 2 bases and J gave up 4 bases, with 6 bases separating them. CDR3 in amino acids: CSARTGNQPQHF. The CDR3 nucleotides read TGCAGTGCTAGAACAGGGAATCAGCCCCAGCATTTT.

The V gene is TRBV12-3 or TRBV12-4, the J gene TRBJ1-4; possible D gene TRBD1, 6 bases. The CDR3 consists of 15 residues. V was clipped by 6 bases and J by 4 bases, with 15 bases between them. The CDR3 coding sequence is TGTGCCAGCAGCTCGGGCGGGACACTTAATGAAAAACTGTTTTTT. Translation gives CASSSGGTLNEKLFF.

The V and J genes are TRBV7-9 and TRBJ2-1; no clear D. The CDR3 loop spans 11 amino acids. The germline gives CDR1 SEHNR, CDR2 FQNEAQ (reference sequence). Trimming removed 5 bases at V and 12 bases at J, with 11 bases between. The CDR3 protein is CASSASGGQFF. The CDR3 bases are TGTGCCAGCAGCGCCTCAGGCGGGCAGTTCTTC.

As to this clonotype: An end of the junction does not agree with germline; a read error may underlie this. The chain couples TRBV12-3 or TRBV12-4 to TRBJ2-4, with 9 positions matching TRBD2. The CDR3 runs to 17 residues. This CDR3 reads CASSVAGVGLAKNIQYF. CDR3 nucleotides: TGTGCCAGCAGTGTAGCGGGAGTGGGGCTAGCCAAAAACATTCAGTACTTC.

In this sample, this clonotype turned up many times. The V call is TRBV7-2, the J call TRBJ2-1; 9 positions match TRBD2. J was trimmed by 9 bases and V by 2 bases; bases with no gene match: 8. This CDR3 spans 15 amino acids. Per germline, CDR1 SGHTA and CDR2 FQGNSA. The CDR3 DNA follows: TGTGCCAGCAGCTTACAGGCGGGGGGGCTGGGTGAGCAGTTCTTC. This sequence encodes CASSLQAGGLGEQFF.

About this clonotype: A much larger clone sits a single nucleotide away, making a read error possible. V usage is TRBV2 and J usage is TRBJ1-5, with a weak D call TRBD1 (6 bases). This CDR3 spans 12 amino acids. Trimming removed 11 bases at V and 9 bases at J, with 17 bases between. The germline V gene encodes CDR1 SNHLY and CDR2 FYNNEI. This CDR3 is CASGQQDRPQHF. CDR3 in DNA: TGTGCCTCCGGACAGCAGGATCGGCCCCAGCATTTT.

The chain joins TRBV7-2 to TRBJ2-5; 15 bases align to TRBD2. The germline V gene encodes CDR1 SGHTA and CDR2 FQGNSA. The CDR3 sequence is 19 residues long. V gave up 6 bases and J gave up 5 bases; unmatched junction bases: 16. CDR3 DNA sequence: TGTGCCAGCAGTGTAGGAAGGACTAGCGGGGGGGCGGCGGGGGAGACCCAGTACTTC. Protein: CASSVGRTSGGAAGETQYF.

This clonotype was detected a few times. The CDR3 here is CSARENSLSSPLHF. In nucleotides, the CDR3 is TGCAGTGCTAGAGAGAACAGTCTCAGTTCACCCCTCCACTTT. This chain joins TRBV20-1 and TRBJ1-6; D remains ambiguous. This CDR3 region has 14 residues. Germline V gene sequence: CDR1 DFQATT, CDR2 SNEGSKA (reference sequence). V lost 0 bases, J lost 9 bases, and 12 bases lay in between.

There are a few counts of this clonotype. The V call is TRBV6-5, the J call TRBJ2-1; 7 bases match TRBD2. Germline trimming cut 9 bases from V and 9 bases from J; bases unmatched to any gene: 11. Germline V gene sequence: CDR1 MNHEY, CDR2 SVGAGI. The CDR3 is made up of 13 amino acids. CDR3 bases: TGTGCCAGTACAAGGGTCTCGGGGGGTGAGCAGTTCTTC. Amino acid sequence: CASTRVSGGEQFF.

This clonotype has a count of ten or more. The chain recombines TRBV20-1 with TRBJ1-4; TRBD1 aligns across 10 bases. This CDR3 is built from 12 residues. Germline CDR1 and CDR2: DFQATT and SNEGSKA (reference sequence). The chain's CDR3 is CSLDRGDRKLFF. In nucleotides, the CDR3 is TGCAGCCTGGACAGGGGGGACCGAAAACTGTTTTTT.

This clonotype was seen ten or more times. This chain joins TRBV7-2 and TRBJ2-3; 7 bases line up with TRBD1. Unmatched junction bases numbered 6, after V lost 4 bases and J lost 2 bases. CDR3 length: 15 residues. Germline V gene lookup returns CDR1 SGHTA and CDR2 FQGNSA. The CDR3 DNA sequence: TGTGCCAGCAGCTGGCCGGGACAGACCACAGATACGCAGTATTTT. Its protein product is CASSWPGQTTDTQYF. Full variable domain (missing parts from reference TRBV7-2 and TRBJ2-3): GAGVSQSPSNKVTEKGKDVELRCDPISGHTALYWYRQSLGQGLEFLIYFQGNSAPDKSGLPSDRFSAERTGGSVSTLTIQRTQQEDSAVYLCASSWPGQTTDTQYFGPGTRLTVL.

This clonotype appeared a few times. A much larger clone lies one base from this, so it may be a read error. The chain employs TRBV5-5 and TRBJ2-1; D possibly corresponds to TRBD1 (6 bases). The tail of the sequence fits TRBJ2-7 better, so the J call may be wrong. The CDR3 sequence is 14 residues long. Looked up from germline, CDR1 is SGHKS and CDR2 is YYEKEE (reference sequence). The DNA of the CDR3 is TGTGCCAGCAGCTTCGGGACAAGATACAATGAGCAGTACTTC. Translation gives CASSFGTRYNEQYF.

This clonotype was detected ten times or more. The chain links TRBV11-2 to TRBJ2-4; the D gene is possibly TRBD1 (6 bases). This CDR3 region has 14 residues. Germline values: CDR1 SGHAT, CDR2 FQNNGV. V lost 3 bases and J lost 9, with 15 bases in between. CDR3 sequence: CASSLHRETRIQYF. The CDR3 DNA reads TGTGCCAGCAGCTTGCACAGGGAAACGCGCATTCAGTACTTC.

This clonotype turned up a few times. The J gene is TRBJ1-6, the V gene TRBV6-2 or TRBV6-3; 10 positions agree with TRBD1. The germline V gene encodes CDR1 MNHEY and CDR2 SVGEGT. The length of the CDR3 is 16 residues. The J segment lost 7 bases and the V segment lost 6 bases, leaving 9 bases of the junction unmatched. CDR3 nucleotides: TGTGCCAGCAGCACCATCGACAGGGGGCAAAATTCACCCCTCCACTTT. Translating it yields CASSTIDRGQNSPLHF.

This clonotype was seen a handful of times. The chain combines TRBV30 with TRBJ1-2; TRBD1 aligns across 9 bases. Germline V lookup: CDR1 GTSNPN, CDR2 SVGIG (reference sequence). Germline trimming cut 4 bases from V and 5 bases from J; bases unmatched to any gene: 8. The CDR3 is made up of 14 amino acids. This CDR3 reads CAWTLQGQGYGYTF. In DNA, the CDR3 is TGTGCCTGGACCCTACAAGGACAGGGGTATGGCTACACCTTC.

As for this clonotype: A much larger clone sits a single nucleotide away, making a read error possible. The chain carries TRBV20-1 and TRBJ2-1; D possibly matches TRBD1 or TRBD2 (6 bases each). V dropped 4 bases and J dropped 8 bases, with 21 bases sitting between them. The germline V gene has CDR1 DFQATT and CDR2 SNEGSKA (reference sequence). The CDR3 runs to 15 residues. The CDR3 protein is CSATRFVGGTDEQFF. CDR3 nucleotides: TGCAGTGCTACCCGCTTCGTAGGGGGGACGGATGAGCAGTTCTTC.

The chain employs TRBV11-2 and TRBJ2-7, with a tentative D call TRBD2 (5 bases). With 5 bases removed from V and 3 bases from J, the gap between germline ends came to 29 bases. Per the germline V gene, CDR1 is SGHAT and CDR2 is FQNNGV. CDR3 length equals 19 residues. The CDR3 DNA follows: TGTGCCAGCAGCCCACTCTCCGGGCAATGGCGGGCAGCATACTACGAGCAGTACTTC. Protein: CASSPLSGQWRAAYYEQYF.

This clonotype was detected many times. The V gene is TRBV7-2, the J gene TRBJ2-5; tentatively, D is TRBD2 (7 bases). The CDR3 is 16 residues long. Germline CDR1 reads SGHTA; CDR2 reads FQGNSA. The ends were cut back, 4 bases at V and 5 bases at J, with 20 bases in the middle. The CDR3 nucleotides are TGTGCCAGCAGCTCCTTCGGGGGCCTCGGGGGGGAGACCCAGTACTTC. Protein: CASSSFGGLGGETQYF.

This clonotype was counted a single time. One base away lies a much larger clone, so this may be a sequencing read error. Here the CDR3 reads CASSSSGIETQYF. In DNA form, the CDR3 reads TGTGCCAGCAGCTCGTCCGGAATAGAGACCCAGTACTTC. The chain employs TRBV3-1 and TRBJ2-5; D call uncertain. In germline, CDR1 is LGHDT, CDR2 YNNKEL (reference sequence). The CDR3 length is 13 residues. V dropped 5 bases and J dropped 4 bases, with 11 bases sitting between them.

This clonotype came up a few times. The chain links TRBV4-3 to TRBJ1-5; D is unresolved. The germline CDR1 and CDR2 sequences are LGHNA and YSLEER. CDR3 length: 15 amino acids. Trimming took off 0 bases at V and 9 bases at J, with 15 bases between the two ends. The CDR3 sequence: CASSQDLGYRRPQHF. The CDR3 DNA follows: TGCGCCAGCAGCCAAGATCTAGGGTATAGACGGCCCCAGCATTTT.

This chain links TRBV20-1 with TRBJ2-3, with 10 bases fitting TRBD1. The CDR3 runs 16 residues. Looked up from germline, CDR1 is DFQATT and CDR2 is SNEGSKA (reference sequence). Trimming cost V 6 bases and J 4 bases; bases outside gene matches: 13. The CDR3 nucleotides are TGCAGTGCCAGGCACCCTCGGGACAGGGGACCAGATACGCAGTATTTT. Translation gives CSARHPRDRGPDTQYF.

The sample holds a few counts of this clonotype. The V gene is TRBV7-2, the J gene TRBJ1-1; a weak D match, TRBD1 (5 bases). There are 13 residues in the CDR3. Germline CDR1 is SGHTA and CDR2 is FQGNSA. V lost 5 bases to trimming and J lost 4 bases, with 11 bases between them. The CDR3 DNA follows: TGTGCCAGCAGCGTAGACAGATTCACTGAAGCTTTCTTT. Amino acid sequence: CASSVDRFTEAFF.

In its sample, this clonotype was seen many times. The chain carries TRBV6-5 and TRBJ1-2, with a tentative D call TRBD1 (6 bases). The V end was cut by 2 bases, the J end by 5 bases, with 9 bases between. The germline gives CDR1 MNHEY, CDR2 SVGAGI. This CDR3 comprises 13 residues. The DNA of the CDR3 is TGTGCCAGCAGTTACCAGGGGAATTATGGCTACACCTTC. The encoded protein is CASSYQGNYGYTF.

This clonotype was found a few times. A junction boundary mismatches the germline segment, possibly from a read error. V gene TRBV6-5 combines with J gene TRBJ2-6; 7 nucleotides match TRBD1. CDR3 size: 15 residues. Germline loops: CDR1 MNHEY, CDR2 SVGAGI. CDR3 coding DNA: TGTGCCAGCAGTAGACAGGGCTCTGAGGCCAACGTCCTGACTTTC. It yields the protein CASSRQGSEANVLTF.

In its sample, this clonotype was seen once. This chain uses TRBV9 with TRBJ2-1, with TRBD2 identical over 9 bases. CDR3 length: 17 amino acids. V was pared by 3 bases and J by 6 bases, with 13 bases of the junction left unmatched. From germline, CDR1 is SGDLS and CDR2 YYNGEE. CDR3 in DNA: TGTGCCAGCAGCGCACCCGCTAGCGGGGCAAGGGGCAATGAGCAGTTCTTC. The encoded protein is CASSAPASGARGNEQFF.